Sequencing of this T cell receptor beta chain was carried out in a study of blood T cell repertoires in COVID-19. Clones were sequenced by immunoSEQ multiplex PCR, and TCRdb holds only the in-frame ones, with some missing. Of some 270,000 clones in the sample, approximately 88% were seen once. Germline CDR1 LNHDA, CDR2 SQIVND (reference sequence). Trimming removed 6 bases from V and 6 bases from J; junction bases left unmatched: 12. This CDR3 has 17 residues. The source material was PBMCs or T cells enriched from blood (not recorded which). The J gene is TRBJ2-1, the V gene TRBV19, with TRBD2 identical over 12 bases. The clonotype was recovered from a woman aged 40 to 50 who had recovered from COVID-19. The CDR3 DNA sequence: TGTGCCAGTAGATCCAGGGGGCTAGCGGGAGGGCTCAATGAGCAGTTCTTC. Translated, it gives CASRSRGLAGGLNEQFF.